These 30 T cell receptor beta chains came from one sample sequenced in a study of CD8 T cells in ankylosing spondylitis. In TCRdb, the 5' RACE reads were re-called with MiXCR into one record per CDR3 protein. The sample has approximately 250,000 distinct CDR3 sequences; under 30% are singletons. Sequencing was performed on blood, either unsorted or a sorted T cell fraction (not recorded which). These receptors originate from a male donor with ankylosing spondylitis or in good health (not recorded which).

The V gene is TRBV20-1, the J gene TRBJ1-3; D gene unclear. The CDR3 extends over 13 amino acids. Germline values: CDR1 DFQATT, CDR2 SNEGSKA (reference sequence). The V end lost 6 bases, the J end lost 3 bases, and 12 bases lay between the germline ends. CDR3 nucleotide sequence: TGCAGTGCCCCCCATGCGGGTGGAAACACCATATATTTT. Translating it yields CSAPHAGGNTIYF.

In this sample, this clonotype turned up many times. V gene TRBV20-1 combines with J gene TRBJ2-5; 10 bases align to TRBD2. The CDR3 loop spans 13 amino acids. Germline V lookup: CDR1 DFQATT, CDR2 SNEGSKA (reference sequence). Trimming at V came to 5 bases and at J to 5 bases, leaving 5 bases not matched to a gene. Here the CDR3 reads CSAQRGGAETQYF. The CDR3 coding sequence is TGCAGTGCTCAGCGGGGGGGGGCGGAGACCCAGTACTTC.

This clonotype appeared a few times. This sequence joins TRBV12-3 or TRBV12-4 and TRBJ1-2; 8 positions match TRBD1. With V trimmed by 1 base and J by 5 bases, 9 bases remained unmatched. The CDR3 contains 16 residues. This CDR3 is CASSLVSGGGEYGYTF. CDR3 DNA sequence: TGTGCCAGCAGTTTAGTATCAGGGGGCGGCGAGTATGGCTACACCTTC.

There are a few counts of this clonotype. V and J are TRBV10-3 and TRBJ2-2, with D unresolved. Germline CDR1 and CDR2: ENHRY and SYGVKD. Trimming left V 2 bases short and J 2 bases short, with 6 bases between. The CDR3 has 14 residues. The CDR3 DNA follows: TGTGCCATCAGTGAGAAGCATAACACCGGGGAGCTGTTTTTT. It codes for CAISEKHNTGELFF.

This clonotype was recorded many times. The DNA for the CDR3 is TGTGCCAGCAGCGTAGGACAAGCGGAAACAGATACGCAGTATTTT. This encodes CASSVGQAETDTQYF. V is TRBV9 and J is TRBJ2-3, with D perhaps matching TRBD2 (5 bases). V was pared by 0 bases and J by 3 bases, with 11 bases between. There are 15 residues in the CDR3. CDR1 is SGDLS, CDR2 YYNGEE, per germline.

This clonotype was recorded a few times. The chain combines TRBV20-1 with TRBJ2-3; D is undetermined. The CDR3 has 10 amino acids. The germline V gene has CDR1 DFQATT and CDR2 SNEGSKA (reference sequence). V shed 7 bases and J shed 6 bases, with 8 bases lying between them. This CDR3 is CSVRWDTQYF. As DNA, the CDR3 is TGCAGTGTTCGGTGGGATACGCAGTATTTT.

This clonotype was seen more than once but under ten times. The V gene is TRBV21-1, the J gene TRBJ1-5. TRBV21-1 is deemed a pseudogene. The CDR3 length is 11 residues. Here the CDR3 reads CASSIHQPQHF. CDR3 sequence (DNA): TGTGCCAGCAGCATCCATCAGCCCCAGCATTTT.

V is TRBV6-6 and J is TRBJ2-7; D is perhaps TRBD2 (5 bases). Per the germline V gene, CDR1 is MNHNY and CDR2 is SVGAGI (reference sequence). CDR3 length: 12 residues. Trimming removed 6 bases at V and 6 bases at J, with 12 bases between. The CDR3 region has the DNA TGTGCCAGCAGGTACCGGGATTCCGAGCAGTACTTC. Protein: CASRYRDSEQYF.

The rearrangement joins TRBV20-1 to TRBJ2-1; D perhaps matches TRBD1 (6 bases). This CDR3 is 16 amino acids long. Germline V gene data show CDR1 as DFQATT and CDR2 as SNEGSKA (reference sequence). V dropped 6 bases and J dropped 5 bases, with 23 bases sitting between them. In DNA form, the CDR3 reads TGCAGTGCCGATAGGCGAGGGGGTAGGGAGAACAATGAGCAGTTCTTC. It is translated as CSADRRGGRENNEQFF.

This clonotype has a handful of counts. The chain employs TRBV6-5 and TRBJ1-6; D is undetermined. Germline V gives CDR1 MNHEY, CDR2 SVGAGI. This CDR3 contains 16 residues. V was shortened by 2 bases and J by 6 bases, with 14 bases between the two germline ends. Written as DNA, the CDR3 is TGTGCCAGCAGTTACGACGCGAGAAGATCTAATTCACCCCTCCACTTT. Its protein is CASSYDARRSNSPLHF.

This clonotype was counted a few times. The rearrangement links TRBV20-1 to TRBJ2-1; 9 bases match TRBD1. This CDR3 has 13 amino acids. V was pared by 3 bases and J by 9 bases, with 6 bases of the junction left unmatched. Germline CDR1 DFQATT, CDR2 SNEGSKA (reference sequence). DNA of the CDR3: TGCAGTGCTAGCGGGACAGGGTTGGGTGAGCAGTTCTTC. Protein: CSASGTGLGEQFF.

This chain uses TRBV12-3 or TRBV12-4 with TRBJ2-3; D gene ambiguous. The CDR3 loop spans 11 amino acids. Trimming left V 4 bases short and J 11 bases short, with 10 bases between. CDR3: CASSSLIKQYF. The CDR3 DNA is TGTGCCAGCAGTTCCCTCATTAAGCAGTATTTT.

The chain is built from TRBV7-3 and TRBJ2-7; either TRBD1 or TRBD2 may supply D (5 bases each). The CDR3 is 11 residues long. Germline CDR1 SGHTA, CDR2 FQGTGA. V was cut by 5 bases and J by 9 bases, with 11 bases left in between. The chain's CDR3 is CASSQGEMQYF. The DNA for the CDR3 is TGTGCCAGCAGCCAAGGGGAGATGCAGTACTTC. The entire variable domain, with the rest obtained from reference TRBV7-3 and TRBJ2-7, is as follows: GAGVSQTPSNKVTEKGKYVELRCDPISGHTALYWYRQSLGQGPEFLIYFQGTGAADDSGLPNDRFFAVRPEGSVSTLKIQRTERGDSAVYLCASSQGEMQYFGPGTRLTVT.

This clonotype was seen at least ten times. This CDR3 reads CASSLERGALYEQYF. CDR3 nucleotides: TGTGCCAGCAGCTTAGAGCGGGGGGCCCTCTACGAGCAGTACTTC. This chain links TRBV11-2 with TRBJ2-7; 8 bases line up with TRBD2. Germline V gene data show CDR1 as SGHAT and CDR2 as FQNNGV. The CDR3 loop spans 15 amino acids. The ends lost 0 bases at V and 3 bases at J; junction bases unmatched: 4.

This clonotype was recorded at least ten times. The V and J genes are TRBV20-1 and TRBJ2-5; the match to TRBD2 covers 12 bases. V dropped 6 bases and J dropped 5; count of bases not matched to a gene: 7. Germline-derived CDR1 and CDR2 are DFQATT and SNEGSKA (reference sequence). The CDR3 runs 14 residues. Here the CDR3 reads CSAPASGGAETQYF. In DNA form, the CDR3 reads TGCAGTGCCCCAGCTAGCGGGGGGGCGGAGACCCAGTACTTC.

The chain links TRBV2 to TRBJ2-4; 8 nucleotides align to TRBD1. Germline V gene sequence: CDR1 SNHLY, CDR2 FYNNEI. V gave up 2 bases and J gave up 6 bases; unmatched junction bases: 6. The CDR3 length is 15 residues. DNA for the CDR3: TGTGCCAGCAGTGAATACGGGACAGGACTAAACATTCAGTACTTC. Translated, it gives CASSEYGTGLNIQYF. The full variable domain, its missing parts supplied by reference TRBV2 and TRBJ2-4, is EPEVTQTPSHQVTQMGQEVILRCVPISNHLYFYWYRQILGQKVEFLVSFYNNEISEKSEIFDDQFSVERPDGSNFTLKIRSTKLEDSAMYFCASSEYGTGLNIQYFGAGTRLSVL.

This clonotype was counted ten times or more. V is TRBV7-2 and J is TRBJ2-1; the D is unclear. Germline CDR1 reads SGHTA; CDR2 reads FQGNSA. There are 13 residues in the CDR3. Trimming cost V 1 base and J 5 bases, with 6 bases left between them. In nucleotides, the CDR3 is TGTGCCAGCAGCTTAGTCTGGGACAATGAGCAGTTCTTC. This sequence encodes CASSLVWDNEQFF.

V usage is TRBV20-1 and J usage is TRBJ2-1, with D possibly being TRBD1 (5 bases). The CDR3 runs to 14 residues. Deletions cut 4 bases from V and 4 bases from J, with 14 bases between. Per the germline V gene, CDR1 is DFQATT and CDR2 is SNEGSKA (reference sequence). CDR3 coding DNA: TGCAGTGCTACTTGGCAGGGAAAATACAATGAGCAGTTCTTC. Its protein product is CSATWQGKYNEQFF.

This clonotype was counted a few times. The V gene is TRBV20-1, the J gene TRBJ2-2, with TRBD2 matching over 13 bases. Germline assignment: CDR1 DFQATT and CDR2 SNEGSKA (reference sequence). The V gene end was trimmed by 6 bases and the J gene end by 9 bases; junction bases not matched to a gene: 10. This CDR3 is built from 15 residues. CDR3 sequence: CSAPRLAGGKRELFF. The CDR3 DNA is TGCAGTGCCCCGCGACTAGCGGGGGGCAAGCGGGAGCTGTTTTTT.

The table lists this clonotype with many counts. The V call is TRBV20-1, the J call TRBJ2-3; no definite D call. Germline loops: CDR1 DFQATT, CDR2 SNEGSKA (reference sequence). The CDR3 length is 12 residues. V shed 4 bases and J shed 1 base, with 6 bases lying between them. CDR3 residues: CSANWGTDTQYF. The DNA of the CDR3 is TGCAGTGCTAACTGGGGCACAGATACGCAGTATTTT.

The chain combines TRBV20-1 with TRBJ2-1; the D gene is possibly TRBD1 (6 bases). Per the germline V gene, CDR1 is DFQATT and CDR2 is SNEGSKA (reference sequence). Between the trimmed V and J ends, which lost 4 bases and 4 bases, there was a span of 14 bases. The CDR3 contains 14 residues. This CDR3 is CSAIRPQGYNEQFF. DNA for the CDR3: TGCAGTGCTATCCGGCCCCAGGGGTACAATGAGCAGTTCTTC.

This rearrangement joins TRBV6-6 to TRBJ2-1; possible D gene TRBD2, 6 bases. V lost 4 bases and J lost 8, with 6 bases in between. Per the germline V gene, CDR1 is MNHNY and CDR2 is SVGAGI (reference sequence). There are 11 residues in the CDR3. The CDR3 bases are TGTGCCAGCAGTTGGGACTATGAGCAGTTCTTC. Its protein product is CASSWDYEQFF.

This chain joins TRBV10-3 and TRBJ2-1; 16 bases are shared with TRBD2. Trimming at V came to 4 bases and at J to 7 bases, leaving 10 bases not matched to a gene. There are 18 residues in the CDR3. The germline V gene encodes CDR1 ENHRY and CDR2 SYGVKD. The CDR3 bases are TGTGCCATCAGTGCACCCGGGACTAGCGGGGGGGCCGGGAATGAGCAGTTCTTC. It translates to CAISAPGTSGGAGNEQFF.

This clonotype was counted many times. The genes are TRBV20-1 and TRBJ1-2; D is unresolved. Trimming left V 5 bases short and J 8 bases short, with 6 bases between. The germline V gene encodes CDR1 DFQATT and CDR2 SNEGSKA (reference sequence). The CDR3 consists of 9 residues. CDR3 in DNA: TGCAGTGCTGCAGGAGGCTACACCTTC. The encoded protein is CSAAGGYTF.

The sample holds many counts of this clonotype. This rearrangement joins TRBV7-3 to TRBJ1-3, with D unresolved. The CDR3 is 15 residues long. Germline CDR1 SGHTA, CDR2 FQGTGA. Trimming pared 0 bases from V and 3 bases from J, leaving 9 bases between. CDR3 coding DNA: TGTGCCAGCAGCTTAACTGGGATAAGTGGAAACACCATATATTTT. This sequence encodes CASSLTGISGNTIYF.

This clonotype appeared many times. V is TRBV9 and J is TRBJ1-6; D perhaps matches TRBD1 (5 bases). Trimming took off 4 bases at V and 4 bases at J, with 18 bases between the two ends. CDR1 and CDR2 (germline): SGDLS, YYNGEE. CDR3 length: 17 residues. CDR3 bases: TGTGCCAGCAGCAACCGGCGTGGGGGGGGTTATAATTCACCCCTCCACTTT. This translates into CASSNRRGGGYNSPLHF. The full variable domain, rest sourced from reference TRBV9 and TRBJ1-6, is DSGVTQTPKHLITATGQRVTLRCSPRSGDLSVYWYQQSLDQGLQFLIQYYNGEERAKGNILERFSAQQFPDLHSELNLSSLELGDSALYFCASSNRRGGGYNSPLHFGNGTRLTVT.

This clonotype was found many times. The CDR3 spells CASSLGGGNIQYF. CDR3 DNA sequence: TGTGCCAGCAGTTTGGGGGGGGGAAACATTCAGTACTTC. The chain recombines TRBV12-3 or TRBV12-4 with TRBJ2-4; 7 bases map to TRBD2. The CDR3 loop spans 13 amino acids. The junction had 2 bases not matched to a gene; V was cut back by 3 bases and J by 6 bases.

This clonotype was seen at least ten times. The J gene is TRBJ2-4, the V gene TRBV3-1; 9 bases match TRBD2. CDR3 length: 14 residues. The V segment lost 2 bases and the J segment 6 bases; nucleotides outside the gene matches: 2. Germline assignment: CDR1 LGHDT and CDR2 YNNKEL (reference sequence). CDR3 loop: CASSQRGGGNIQYF. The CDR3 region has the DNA TGTGCCAGCAGCCAACGCGGGGGGGGAAACATTCAGTACTTC.

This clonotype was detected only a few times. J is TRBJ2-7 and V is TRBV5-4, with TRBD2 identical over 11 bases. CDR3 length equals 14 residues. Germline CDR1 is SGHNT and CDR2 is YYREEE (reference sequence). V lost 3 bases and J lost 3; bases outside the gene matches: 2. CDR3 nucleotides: TGTGCCAGCAGCTCTAGCGGGGGGTTCTACGAGCAGTACTTC. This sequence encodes CASSSSGGFYEQYF.

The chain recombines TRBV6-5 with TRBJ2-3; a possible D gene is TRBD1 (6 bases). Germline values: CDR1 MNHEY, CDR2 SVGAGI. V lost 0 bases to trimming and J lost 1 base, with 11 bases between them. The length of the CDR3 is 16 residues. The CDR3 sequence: CASSYSSPGGTDTQYF. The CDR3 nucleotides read TGTGCCAGCAGTTACTCGTCTCCAGGGGGCACAGATACGCAGTATTTT.